This T cell receptor beta chain is from a study of blood T cell repertoires in COVID-19. Libraries were prepared by immunoSEQ multiplex PCR; TCRdb keeps only in-frame clonotypes and omits some of them. This sample has about 250,000 clones, with 65% to 90% found just once. CDR1 and CDR2 from the germline V gene are LGHNA and YNFKEQ. The CDR3 sequence is 17 residues long. With 0 bases clipped from V and 4 bases from J, the junction kept 2 bases outside the gene matches. Cohort placement rested on clinical history that participants reported themselves. The TCR sequence derives from a man aged 18 to 29 who had recovered from COVID-19. The V call is TRBV4-2, the J call TRBJ2-3; 15 bases fit TRBD2. Sequencing was carried out using PBMCs or T cells enriched from blood (not recorded which). CDR3 amino acids: CASSQEGTSGGPDTQYF. The CDR3 nucleotides are TGTGCCAGCAGCCAAGAGGGGACTAGCGGGGGGCCAGATACGCAGTATTTT.